This T cell receptor beta chain derives from a study of early T cells in non-severe SARS-CoV-2 infection. Study summary: Bulk RNA isolated from unsorted whole blood underwent sequencing; chains were not paired. Study-level points and caveats: Clonotype matching in VDJdb favored anti-spike CD8 responses and did not capture private and CD4 specificities.

This clonotype was detected only a few times. Its target is not known. Individual cDNA molecules received unique molecular identifiers during library preparation. Using its own MiXCR run on the 5' RACE reads, TCRdb lists one record per CDR3 protein. This sample has tens of thousands of distinct CDR3 sequences, with approximately 15% found just once. This receptor was identified in an adult who was a healthcare worker with PCR-confirmed SARS-CoV-2 infection or an uninfected control (not recorded which). The sample consisted of whole blood, taken at baseline.

The CDR3 region is CSVENRLAGEQQFF. The CDR3 nucleotides are TGCAGCGTCGAAAATAGACTAGCGGGAGAACAGCAGTTCTTC. This sequence joins TRBV29-1 and TRBJ2-1, with 12 bases fitting TRBD2. The germline CDR1 and CDR2 sequences are SQVTM and ANQGSEA. The CDR3 spans 14 residues. V lost 6 bases to trimming and J lost 11 bases; unmatched junction nucleotides: 11.